A single sample gave rise to the 14 T cell receptor beta chains below, sequenced in a study of blood T cell repertoires in COVID-19. Produced via immunoSEQ multiplex PCR; TCRdb's table is partial and in-frame only. The sample shows around 80,000 clones, about three quarters of them seen only once. Material: peripheral blood. These receptors all stem from a man aged 50-60 years with active or convalescent COVID-19.

This chain uses TRBV11-3 with TRBJ2-2; a possible D gene is TRBD1 (6 bases). The CDR3 consists of 14 residues. The V gene's germline CDR1 is SGHNT and CDR2 YENEEA. V shed 5 bases and J shed 7 bases, with 14 bases lying between them. DNA for the CDR3: TGTGCCAGCAGCCAAGGGGAAGGGGGCGGGGAGCTGTTTTTT. Translation: CASSQGEGGGELFF.

This clone was found once. The CDR3 DNA sequence: TGTGCCAGCAAAGAGGTCTCTGAAGCTTTCTTT. Its protein is CASKEVSEAFF. The chain has TRBV2 and TRBJ1-1; D is undetermined. With 7 bases removed from V and 6 bases from J, the gap between germline ends came to 9 bases. The CDR3 has 11 amino acids. In germline, CDR1 is SNHLY, CDR2 FYNNEI.

This chain links TRBV9 with TRBJ2-3, with TRBD1 matching 7 bases. The ends lost 4 bases at V and 1 base at J; junction bases unmatched: 3. The CDR3 is 14 residues long. CDR1 SGDLS and CDR2 YYNGEE come from the germline V gene. The CDR3 region is CASSPGQGTDTQYF. The CDR3 nucleotides read TGTGCCAGCAGCCCCGGACAGGGCACAGATACGCAGTATTTT.

CDR3 DNA sequence: TGTGCCACCACAAAGGGACAGAGAAAGCAAGCTTTCTTT. Encoded protein: CATTKGQRKQAFF. The V call is TRBV24-1, the J call TRBJ1-1, with TRBD1 matching over 7 bases. The CDR3 is made up of 13 amino acids. V gave up 8 bases and J gave up 9 bases; unmatched junction bases: 11. Per germline, CDR1 KGHDR and CDR2 SFDVKD.

The V gene is TRBV27, the J gene TRBJ1-2; D is perhaps TRBD1 (5 bases). The CDR3 sequence is 13 residues long. The germline gives CDR1 MNHEY, CDR2 SMNVEV (reference sequence). The CDR3 DNA sequence: TGTGCTTCTAGGGGCCAGGAGGGCTATGGCTACACCTTC. This encodes CASRGQEGYGYTF.

The rearrangement joins TRBV29-1 to TRBJ1-2; 12 bases are shared with TRBD1. The CDR3 consists of 15 residues. The V segment lost 4 bases and the J segment 8 bases; nucleotides outside the gene matches: 11. Germline V gives CDR1 SQVTM, CDR2 ANQGSEA. The CDR3 nucleotides are TGCAGCGTTGCAACTGACGGGACAGGGGGCAGGGGCTACACCTTC. This encodes CSVATDGTGGRGYTF.

This rearrangement joins TRBV6-2 or TRBV6-3 to TRBJ1-3; tentatively, D is TRBD1 (6 bases). Trimming stripped 4 bases from V and 3 bases from J, with 7 bases between. The CDR3 is made up of 13 amino acids. In germline, CDR1 is MNHEY, CDR2 SVGEGT. The CDR3 is CASSWTVGNTIYF. As DNA, the CDR3 is TGTGCCAGCAGTTGGACAGTTGGAAACACCATATATTTT.

This clone was seen a handful of times. V and J are TRBV11-3 and TRBJ2-1, with D unclear. This CDR3 region has 15 residues. Germline V gene sequence: CDR1 SGHNT, CDR2 YENEEA. V was clipped by 5 bases and J by 8 bases, with 19 bases between them. The CDR3 nucleotides read TGTGCCAGCAGCCCCGGGTTAACATCCTGGGATGAGCAGTTCTTC. This gives the protein CASSPGLTSWDEQFF.

This chain links TRBV3-1 (or the pseudogene TRBV3-2) with TRBJ1-6; D is unresolved. CDR1 LGHDT and CDR2 YNNKEL come from the germline V gene (reference sequence). The V gene lost 5 bases and the J gene lost 0 bases, with 8 bases spanning the gap. The CDR3 is 15 residues long. The CDR3 bases are TGTGCCAGCAGCGCCCTAAGCTCCTATAATTCACCCCTCCACTTT. As protein: CASSALSSYNSPLHF.

The J gene is TRBJ2-1, the V gene TRBV7-2; tentatively, D is TRBD2 (6 bases). The CDR3 spans 15 residues. CDR1 and CDR2 (germline): SGHTA, FQGNSA. V lost 6 bases and J lost 3, with 15 bases in between. In nucleotides, the CDR3 is TGTGCCAGCAGTCCCCGGGGAGGTCGCTACAATGAGCAGTTCTTC. Encoded protein: CASSPRGGRYNEQFF.

The chain recombines TRBV18 with TRBJ1-1; D is possibly TRBD1 (5 bases). The CDR3 is 14 amino acids. Germline loops: CDR1 KGHSH, CDR2 LQKENI. Trimming stripped 6 bases from V and 3 bases from J, with 14 bases between. The CDR3 loop reads CASSPAGHDTEAFF. The CDR3, as DNA: TGTGCCAGCTCCCCCGCGGGGCACGACACTGAAGCTTTCTTT.

This clone was recorded once. The chain links TRBV4-2 to TRBJ1-5, with 9 bases fitting TRBD1. The germline V gene encodes CDR1 LGHNA and CDR2 YNFKEQ. V was clipped by 1 base and J by 5 bases; unmatched bases: 3. The CDR3 is made up of 15 amino acids. This CDR3 reads CASSQGDRDDQPQHF. The CDR3 coding sequence is TGTGCCAGCAGCCAAGGGGACAGGGACGATCAGCCCCAGCATTTT.

Comment on this clone: Germline and junction disagree at one end, which may indicate a read error. The rearrangement uses TRBV11-2 and TRBJ2-3, with a tentative D call TRBD1 (6 bases). Germline V gene lookup returns CDR1 SGHAT and CDR2 FQNNGV. This CDR3 comprises 11 residues. The CDR3 here is CASSKRTDHHF. The CDR3 nucleotides read TGTGCCAGCAGCAAACGGACAGACCACCATTTT. Full variable domain (missing parts from reference TRBV11-2 and TRBJ2-3): EAGVAQSPRYKIIEKRQSVAFWCNPISGHATLYWYQQILGQGPKLLIQFQNNGVVDDSQLPKDRFSAERLKGVDSTLKIQPAKLEDSAVYLCASSKRTDHHFGPGTRLTVL.

J is TRBJ1-2 and V is TRBV19; D not certain. The germline CDR1 and CDR2 sequences are LNHDA and SQIVND (reference sequence). Deletions cut 1 base from V and 5 bases from J, with 8 bases between. This CDR3 region has 13 residues. The CDR3 region is CASSIAQTYGYTF. The CDR3 nucleotides are TGTGCCAGTAGTATAGCCCAAACTTATGGCTACACCTTC.